This T cell receptor (beta chain) was identified in a study of T and B cells in COVID-19 patients. Blood genomic DNA input for TRB amplification was 250-500 ng. TRB rearrangements were amplified by multiplex PCR with BIOMED2 TRB-A/B primers. One entry per CDR3 protein, called by TCRdb with MiXCR from the multiplex PCR reads. The sample lists over 7,000 distinct CDR3 sequences; roughly 30% were seen once. CDR1 is DFQATT, CDR2 SNEGSKA, per germline (reference sequence). The length of the CDR3 is 13 residues. V lost 4 bases and J lost 3, with 13 bases in between. Study-level findings and limits: In COVID-19 patients, T cell receptor beta variable and joining gene use was reportedly strongly skewed.

In the case of this clonotype: Its cognate antigen is unknown.

This TCR derives from a human donor who had recovered from COVID-19. The sample consisted of blood. The rearrangement links TRBV20-1 to TRBJ2-7; unclear D gene. Here the CDR3 reads CSATSTRGYEQYF. For the CDR3, the DNA is TGCAGTGCTACCTCGACGAGAGGCTACGAGCAGTACTTC.